Listed here are 22 T cell receptor beta chains from one sample, sequenced in a study of tissue T cells after allogeneic stem cell transplantation. Method: immunoSEQ multiplex PCR; TCRdb's copy keeps in-frame clones and lacks some. Seen here are 48,000 or so clones, around 69% observed once, and the top ten hold 0.7%. Source material: sorted cells pooled from one or two spleens. The receptor set was obtained from a pool of C57BL/6 mice in good health.

With respect to this clone: The genes and germline here are from mouse. The CDR3 end lies 1 residue beyond the end of the read and is filled in from the germline J gene. The J gene is TRBJ2-7, the V gene TRBV31; weak D call: TRBD2 (7 bases). The V gene lost 0 bases and the J gene lost 7 bases, with 16 bases spanning the gap. Germline V lookup: CDR1 GKSSPN, CDR2 SITVG. The CDR3 has 14 amino acids. The covered CDR3 bases are TGTGCCTGGAGTCTATCGGGGGGCGCCGGAGAACAGTAC. Protein sequence: CAWSLSGGAGEQY. The complete CDR3 reads CAWSLSGGAGEQYF.

Worth noting for this clone: The gene symbols are mouse symbols. The read terminates 1 residue before the CDR3 end, so the remaining end is supplied by the germline J gene. The chain couples TRBV3 to TRBJ2-4; 9 positions match TRBD2. Germline V CDR1 and CDR2: SNHLY, FYNGKV (reference sequence). The CDR3 totals 16 residues. V lost 0 bases and J lost 3; bases outside the gene matches: 4. CDR3 region: CASSLAHLGGQNTLYF. The DNA read from the CDR3 is TGTGCCAGCAGCTTAGCGCACCTGGGGGGGCAAAACACCTTGTAC. Using reference TRBV3 and TRBJ2-4 for the parts outside the CDR3, the full variable domain is GPKVLQIPSHQIIDMGQMVTLNCDPVSNHLYFYWYKQILGQQMEFLVNFYNGKVMEKSKLFKDQFSVERPDGSYFTLKIQPTALEDSAVYFCASSLAHLGGQNTLYFGAGTRLSVL.

About this clone itself: Mouse germline and gene names are used. The CDR3 goes on 1 residue after the read ends, and that part is filled in from the germline J gene. The V gene is TRBV14, the J gene TRBJ1-1; unclear D gene. There are 12 residues in the CDR3. V lost 4 bases and J 5 bases, leaving 9 bases between the germline ends. CDR1 SGHDT and CDR2 FRDEAV come from the germline V gene. Incomplete CDR3 DNA: TGTGCCAGCAGTCCCCATGGTACAGAAGTCTTC. It codes for CASSPHGTEVF. The complete CDR3 reads CASSPHGTEVFF. Supplemented by reference TRBV14 and TRBJ1-1, the full variable domain reads EAGVTQSPRYAVLQEGQAVSFWCDPISGHDTLYWYQQPRDQGPQLLVYFRDEAVIDNSQLPSDRFSAVRPKGTNSTLKIQSAKQGDTATYLCASSPHGTEVFFGKGTRLTVV.

About this clone itself: The gene symbols are mouse symbols. The read halts 1 residue ahead of the CDR3 end, with the missing end drawn from the germline J gene. The chain carries TRBV19 and TRBJ1-4; possible D gene TRBD1, 5 bases. The CDR3 is made up of 15 amino acids. Germline values: CDR1 FNHDT, CDR2 SITEND (reference sequence). V shed 0 bases and J shed 3 bases, with 9 bases lying between them. The CDR3 loop reads CASSIAMGPNERLFF. The sequenced part of the CDR3 DNA is TGTGCCAGCAGTATAGCTATGGGGCCCAACGAAAGATTATTT.

Points on this clone: Here the gene names and germline are mouse. The read terminates 1 residue ahead of where the CDR3 ends, so the germline J gene completes it. V and J are TRBV13-2 and TRBJ1-2, with D perhaps matching TRBD1 (5 bases). The length of the CDR3 is 14 residues. V was cut by 0 bases and J by 1 base, with 7 bases left in between. Germline CDR1 NNHNN, CDR2 SYGAGS (reference sequence). The sequenced part of the CDR3 DNA is TGTGCCAGCGGTGATGCAGGGAAAAACTCCGACTACACC. Protein product: CASGDAGKNSDYT. The entire CDR3 protein reads CASGDAGKNSDYTF.

This clone was seen a few times. Here the gene names and germline are mouse. The read ends 1 residue shy of where the CDR3 ends; the end is completed using the germline J gene. The gene calls are TRBV12-1 and TRBJ2-7; 11 bases match TRBD2. Losses at the gene ends were 0 bases for V and 6 bases for J; bases not matched to a gene: 3. The germline gives CDR1 SGHSN, CDR2 HYEKVE. The length of the CDR3 is 14 residues. The DNA read from the CDR3 is TGTGCCAGCTCTCTCCGGGACTGGGGGAGTGAACAGTAC. This sequence encodes CASSLRDWGSEQY. The full CDR3 protein is CASSLRDWGSEQYF. The variable domain in full, with the rest retrieved from reference TRBV12-1 and TRBJ2-7, is DSGVVQSPRHIIKEKGGRSVLTCIPISGHSNVVWYQQTLGKELKFLIQHYEKVERDKGFLPSRFSVQQFDDYHSEMNMSALELEDSAMYFCASSLRDWGSEQYFGPGTRLTVL.

As regards this clone: The listed genes are named as in mouse. The DNA ends 1 residue before the CDR3 does, and the rest of the CDR3 is filled in from the germline J gene. This specimen includes other DNA sequences encoding the same CDR3. The chain is built from TRBV19 and TRBJ2-7, with 10 bases matching TRBD2. The V and J ends lost 4 bases and 4 bases, in that order; junction bases with no gene match: 2. CDR3 length: 13 amino acids. Germline V lookup: CDR1 FNHDT, CDR2 SITEND (reference sequence). CDR3 amino acids: CASSRTGGYEQYF. The covered CDR3 bases are TGTGCCAGCAGTCGGACTGGGGGATATGAACAGTAC.

As concerns this clone: Mouse gene names apply. The read gets to within 1 residue of the CDR3 end, and the germline J gene fills in the rest. This chain uses TRBV2 with TRBJ2-5, with 9 nucleotides matching TRBD2. The V gene end was trimmed by 2 bases and the J gene end by 3 bases; junction bases not matched to a gene: 3. The CDR3 is 15 residues long. Germline CDR1 and CDR2: LGHNA and YSYQKL. CDR3 loop: CASSQPTGGQDTQYF. CDR3 DNA, as far as it was read: TGTGCCAGCAGCCAACCGACTGGGGGACAAGACACCCAGTAC.

As for this clone: A read error is possible here, since a much larger clone lies one base away. Gene names refer to mouse genes. The observed sequence ends 1 residue before the CDR3 terminus, with the missing tail filled in from the germline J gene. The chain combines TRBV5 with TRBJ2-7, with D perhaps matching TRBD2 (6 bases). Germline V CDR1 and CDR2: LGHNA, YNLKQL (reference sequence). This CDR3 contains 14 residues. CDR3 protein: CASSPTGSSYKQYF. The sequenced CDR3 bases are TGTGCCAGCAGCCCGACTGGTAGCTCCTATAAACAGTAC.

As regards this clone: All gene names here are mouse names. With the read ending 1 residue before the CDR3 end, the germline J gene is used to fill in that end. This sequence joins TRBV31 and TRBJ2-2; possible D gene TRBD2, 6 bases. CDR3 length: 12 residues. Germline V gene data show CDR1 as GKSSPN and CDR2 as SITVG. V was cut by 5 bases and J by 2 bases, with 6 bases left in between. The chain's CDR3 is CAWGGNTGQLYF. The covered CDR3 bases are TGTGCCTGGGGGGGGAACACCGGGCAGCTCTAC.

This clone showed up just a few times. Mouse germline and gene names are used. The CDR3 goes on 1 residue after the read ends, and that part is filled in from the germline J gene. This chain links TRBV26 with TRBJ2-7; tentative D call: TRBD1 (6 bases). CDR1 is KGHPV and CDR2 is FQNQEV in the germline V gene (reference sequence). Trimming took 1 base from V and 4 from J, leaving 8 bases between them. CDR3 length equals 13 residues. The CDR3 reads CASSLYRGYEQYF. Incomplete CDR3 DNA: TGTGCCAGCAGTCTGTATAGGGGGTATGAACAGTAC.

Concerning this clone: The gene names given are mouse names. The DNA ends 1 residue before the CDR3 does, and the rest of the CDR3 is filled in from the germline J gene. The genes are TRBV3 and TRBJ1-2; 8 bases fit TRBD1. CDR3 length: 15 amino acids. Per the germline V gene, CDR1 is SNHLY and CDR2 is FYNGKV (reference sequence). V shed 1 base and J 2 bases; nucleotides not matched to a gene: 3. The part of the CDR3 DNA that was read is TGTGCCAGCAGCTTAGGGGCAGGGGGCAACTCCGACTACACC. This translates into CASSLGAGGNSDYT. The entire CDR3 protein reads CASSLGAGGNSDYTF. Combining the CDR3 with reference TRBV3 and TRBJ1-2 gives the whole variable domain GPKVLQIPSHQIIDMGQMVTLNCDPVSNHLYFYWYKQILGQQMEFLVNFYNGKVMEKSKLFKDQFSVERPDGSYFTLKIQPTALEDSAVYFCASSLGAGGNSDYTFGSGTRLLVI.

Notes on this clone: Genes and germline come from the mouse. The CDR3 goes on 1 residue after the read ends, and that part is filled in from the germline J gene. This sequence joins TRBV2 and TRBJ1-2; 9 nucleotides agree with TRBD1. Germline V gene data show CDR1 as LGHNA and CDR2 as YSYQKL. Losses at the gene ends were 1 base for V and 2 bases for J; bases not matched to a gene: 2. This CDR3 is built from 15 residues. The CDR3 reads CASSQGTGVNSDYTF. The CDR3 bases that were read are TGTGCCAGCAGCCAAGGGACAGGGGTGAACTCCGACTACACC.

This clone was observed a handful of times. The gene symbols are mouse symbols. The read ends 1 residue shy of where the CDR3 ends; the end is completed using the germline J gene. The chain is built from TRBV14 and TRBJ2-7; a weak D match, TRBD1 (5 bases). The CDR3 is made up of 13 amino acids. V was clipped by 4 bases and J by 3 bases, with 11 bases between them. Per the germline V gene, CDR1 is SGHDT and CDR2 is FRDEAV. The covered CDR3 bases are TGTGCCAGCAGTCCTCGACAGATCTATGAACAGTAC. It encodes CASSPRQIYEQY. The entire CDR3 sequence reads CASSPRQIYEQYF.

Regarding this clone: Here the gene names and germline are mouse. The read finishes 1 residue shy of the CDR3 end, and the germline J gene is used to complete it. The chain couples TRBV2 to TRBJ2-7; 10 bases fit TRBD2. The CDR3 is 14 residues long. CDR1 and CDR2 (germline): LGHNA, YSYQKL. V lost 3 bases to trimming and J lost 7 bases; unmatched junction nucleotides: 6. The CDR3 DNA, read in part, is TGTGCCAGCAGCCAGTCTGGGGGGGCAGGGGAACAGTAC. Amino acid sequence: CASSQSGGAGEQY. The whole CDR3 protein reads CASSQSGGAGEQYF.

To note about this clone: Gene names are the mouse ones. The missing CDR3 end, 1 residue past where the read stops, is filled in from the germline J gene. The chain recombines TRBV3 with TRBJ2-1; 7 nucleotides match TRBD1. The germline V gene has CDR1 SNHLY and CDR2 FYNGKV (reference sequence). This CDR3 has 15 amino acids. The ends lost 1 base at V and 1 base at J; junction bases unmatched: 1. The sequenced part of the CDR3 DNA is TGTGCCAGCAGCTTAGACAGGGGCAACTATGCTGAGCAGTTC. Translation gives CASSLDRGNYAEQF. The full CDR3 protein reads CASSLDRGNYAEQFF.

As regards this clone: Any gene name here is a mouse gene name. The read finishes 1 residue shy of the CDR3 end, and the germline J gene is used to complete it. This chain links TRBV3 with TRBJ2-2, with D unresolved. The CDR3 length is 15 residues. Trimming left V 1 base short and J 0 bases short, with 6 bases between. CDR1 SNHLY and CDR2 FYNGKV come from the germline V gene (reference sequence). The CDR3 here is CASSLDGSNTGQLYF. Incomplete CDR3 DNA: TGTGCCAGCAGCTTAGACGGGTCAAACACCGGGCAGCTCTAC.

This clone was observed a few times. Mouse gene names apply. The sequenced CDR3 bases are TGTGCCAGCGGCGGGACTGGCTATGCTGAGCAGTTC. It specifies CASGGTGYAEQF. The CDR3, in full, reads CASGGTGYAEQFF. The chain has TRBV12-2 and TRBJ2-1; 8 bases align to TRBD2. The read ends 1 residue shy of where the CDR3 ends; the end is completed using the germline J gene. The germline gives CDR1 SGHLS, CDR2 HYDKME. This CDR3 contains 13 residues. V trimming: 6 bases; J trimming: 3 bases; junction bases outside the gene matches: 3.

Notes on this clone: The gene symbols are mouse symbols. Read coverage stops 1 residue before the CDR3 terminus; the germline J gene supplies the remainder. The V gene is TRBV19, the J gene TRBJ2-4; no clear D. The CDR3 consists of 13 residues. Between the trimmed V and J ends, which lost 4 bases and 0 bases, there was a span of 6 bases. In germline, CDR1 is FNHDT, CDR2 SITEND (reference sequence). The CDR3 is CASSDNSQNTLYF. The part of the CDR3 DNA that was read is TGTGCCAGCAGTGACAATAGTCAAAACACCTTGTAC.

As to this clone: Genes here carry mouse names. The read terminates 1 residue ahead of where the CDR3 ends, so the germline J gene completes it. The V and J genes are TRBV3 and TRBJ2-7; 9 bases are shared with TRBD2. The CDR3 loop spans 13 amino acids. The ends lost 5 bases at V and 4 bases at J; junction bases unmatched: 3. Germline values: CDR1 SNHLY, CDR2 FYNGKV (reference sequence). The sequenced part of the CDR3 DNA is TGTGCCAGCAGCGCACTGGGGGGATATGAACAGTAC. Encoded protein: CASSALGGYEQY. The whole CDR3 sequence is CASSALGGYEQYF.

As regards this clone: Here the gene names and germline are mouse. Read sequence stops 1 residue before the CDR3 end, and the germline J gene provides the missing end. The chain combines TRBV3 with TRBJ2-2; 9 bases match TRBD2. The V gene's germline CDR1 is SNHLY and CDR2 FYNGKV (reference sequence). The CDR3 is 17 residues long. Trimming cost V 1 base and J 1 base; bases outside gene matches: 4. CDR3 bases read: TGTGCCAGCAGCTTAGGGCGGACTGGGGAAAACACCGGGCAGCTCTAC. Encoded protein: CASSLGRTGENTGQLY. The CDR3 as a whole reads CASSLGRTGENTGQLYF.

As concerns this clone: Genes and germline come from the mouse. The CDR3 is cut off 1 residue early in the read; its end comes from the germline J gene. The same CDR3 is also encoded by other DNA sequences in this sample. The chain carries TRBV15 and TRBJ1-1; D gene uncertain. The CDR3 is made up of 12 amino acids. Trimming stripped 1 base from V and 1 base from J, with 1 base between. Germline loops: CDR1 SGHND, CDR2 FRSKSL. The part of the CDR3 DNA that was read is TGTGCCAGCAGTTTAGGAAACACAGAAGTCTTC. Protein product: CASSLGNTEVF. The whole CDR3 sequence is CASSLGNTEVFF.